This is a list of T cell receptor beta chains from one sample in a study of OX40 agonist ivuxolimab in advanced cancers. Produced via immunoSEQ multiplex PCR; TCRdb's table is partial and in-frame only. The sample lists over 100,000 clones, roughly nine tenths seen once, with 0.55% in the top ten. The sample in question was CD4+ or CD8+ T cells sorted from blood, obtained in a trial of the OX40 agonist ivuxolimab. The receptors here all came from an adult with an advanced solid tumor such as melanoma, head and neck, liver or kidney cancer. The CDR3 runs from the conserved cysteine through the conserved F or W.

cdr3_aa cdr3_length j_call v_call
CASSSHGTATYEQYF 15 TRBJ2-7 TRBV28
CASRVTSGNTDTQYF 15 TRBJ2-3 TRBV2
CASRTTLATEAFF 13 TRBJ1-1 TRBV27
CASLGQGTGEKLFF 14 TRBJ1-4 TRBV2
CAWSGRNNQPQHF 13 TRBJ1-5 TRBV30
CATSVRHNYGYTF 13 TRBJ1-2 TRBV21-1
CASSYRTEAFF 11 TRBJ1-1 TRBV6-6
CSVYPLSYGYTF 12 TRBJ1-2 TRBV29-1
CASSLGTSGIRQETQYF 17 TRBJ2-5 TRBV7-9
CAWNSGLISSVYGYTF 16 TRBJ1-2 TRBV30
CASSPSVNTEAFF 13 TRBJ1-1 TRBV27
CASSPSRTGWTDTQYF 16 TRBJ2-3 TRBV7-9
CASSYSGETQYF 12 TRBJ2-5 TRBV6-6
CAISRVSGMNTEAFF 15 TRBJ1-1 TRBV10-3
CAWSAGQGNTIYF 13 TRBJ1-3 TRBV30
CASSLGGSRGNEQFF 15 TRBJ2-1 TRBV11-2
CASSALGASGGYEQYF 16 TRBJ2-7 TRBV6-1
CASSLGGSSGNTIYF 15 TRBJ1-3 TRBV5-1
CASRQGWDTQYF 12 TRBJ2-3 TRBV6-1
CASSYSPIPNTEAFF 15 TRBJ1-1 TRBV6-5
CASSLGNAGQGVWETQYF 18 TRBJ2-5 TRBV28
CAKRGRHYTGELFF 14 TRBJ2-2 TRBV6-6
CASKRQGYSNQPQHF 15 TRBJ1-5 TRBV6-5
CATSRDQGTGNTIYF 15 TRBJ1-3 TRBV15
CASSDMRGNEQFF 13 TRBJ2-1 TRBV6-4
CATFETTGDSNYGYTF 16 TRBJ1-2 TRBV28
CASSLGYGGGTDTQYF 16 TRBJ2-3 TRBV7-8
CASSLGGNSPLHF 13 TRBJ1-6 TRBV7-9
CASSFRIGAKNTEAFF 16 TRBJ1-1 TRBV7-9
CASSSGGLAGAYNEQFF 17 TRBJ2-1 TRBV28
CASRLTAGELFF 12 TRBJ2-2 TRBV5-1
CASSFGSSTDTQYF 14 TRBJ2-3 TRBV5-1
CASSSQKGQWGEQYF 15 TRBJ2-7 TRBV18
CASSQSDSYEQYF 13 TRBJ2-7 TRBV4-2
CASSLAQGGTEAFF 14 TRBJ1-1 TRBV7-2
CASSDWAEPNNEQFF 15 TRBJ2-1 TRBV18
CASSLTSGADTQYF 14 TRBJ2-3 TRBV4-1
CSAKQDTEAFF 11 TRBJ1-1 TRBV20-1
CAWSPTETVVLTF 13 TRBJ2-6 TRBV30
CASTPGHTEAFF 12 TRBJ1-1 TRBV19
CASTLRFSGGSLETQYF 17 TRBJ2-5 TRBV7-3
CASTALGLRTQYF 13 TRBJ2-5 TRBV7-9
CASSLTTGMYTEAFF 15 TRBJ1-1 TRBV7-3
CASSPSVRGDSPLHF 15 TRBJ1-6 TRBV7-2
CASSHRGLYEQYF 13 TRBJ2-7 TRBV7-2
CASSPTSGGAVTQYF 15 TRBJ2-5 TRBV7-9